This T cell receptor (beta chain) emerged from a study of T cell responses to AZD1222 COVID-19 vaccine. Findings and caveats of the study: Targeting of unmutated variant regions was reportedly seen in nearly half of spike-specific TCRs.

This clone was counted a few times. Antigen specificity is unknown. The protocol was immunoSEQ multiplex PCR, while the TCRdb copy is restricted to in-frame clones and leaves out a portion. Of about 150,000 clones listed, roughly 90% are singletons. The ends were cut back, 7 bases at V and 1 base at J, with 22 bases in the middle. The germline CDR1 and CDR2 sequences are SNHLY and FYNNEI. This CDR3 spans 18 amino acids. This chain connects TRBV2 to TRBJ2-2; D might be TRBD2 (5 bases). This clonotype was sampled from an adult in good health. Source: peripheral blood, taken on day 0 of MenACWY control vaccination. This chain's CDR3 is CASKTVPDWSKNTGELFF. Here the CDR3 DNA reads TGTGCCAGCAAGACGGTGCCGGACTGGTCAAAGAACACCGGGGAGCTGTTTTTT.